The sequence of this T cell receptor (beta chain) was determined in a study of Ad26.COV2.S vaccination and SARS-CoV-2 variants. The assay was immunoSEQ multiplex PCR, and TCRdb's table has in-frame clones only and misses some. The sample lists some 350,000 clones, about 90% seen once, with approximately 5.8% in the top ten. Documented treatment: roughly 19 received Ad26.COV2.S at low or high dose, single or two shots; 5 received placebo; per-sample allocation not given. Collection of samples fell on day 63 after the first vaccine or placebo injection. This specimen was peripheral blood, taken in a trial of Ad26.COV2.S vaccine versus placebo. The source of this sequence is a person between 18 and 60 years old who received the Ad26.COV2.S COVID-19 vaccine or a placebo.

The chain's CDR3 is CASSFLLGEQYF. CDR3 coding DNA: TGCGCCAGCAGCTTCCTACTAGGGGAGCAGTACTTC. V and J are TRBV5-1 and TRBJ2-7; D perhaps matches TRBD2 (5 bases). Germline V gene sequence: CDR1 SGHRS, CDR2 YFSETQ. Trimming removed 2 bases from V and 7 bases from J, with 10 bases in between. The CDR3 spans 12 residues.